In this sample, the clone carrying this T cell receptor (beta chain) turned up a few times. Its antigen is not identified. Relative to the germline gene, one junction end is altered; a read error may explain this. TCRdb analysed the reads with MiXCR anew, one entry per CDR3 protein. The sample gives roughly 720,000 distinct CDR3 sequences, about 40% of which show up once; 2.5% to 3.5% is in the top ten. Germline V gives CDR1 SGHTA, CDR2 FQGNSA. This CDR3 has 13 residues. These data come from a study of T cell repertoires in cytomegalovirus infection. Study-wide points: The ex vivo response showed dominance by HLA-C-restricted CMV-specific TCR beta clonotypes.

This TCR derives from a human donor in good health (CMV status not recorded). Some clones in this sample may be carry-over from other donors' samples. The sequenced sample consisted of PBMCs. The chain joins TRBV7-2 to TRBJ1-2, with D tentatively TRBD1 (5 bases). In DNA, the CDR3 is TGTGCCAGCAGCTTATTTCTTCGACAGACGCCCAACTTC. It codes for CASSLFLRQTPNF. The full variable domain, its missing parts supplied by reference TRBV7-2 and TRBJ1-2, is GAGVSQSPSNKVTEKGKDVELRCDPISGHTALYWYRQSLGQGLEFLIYFQGNSAPDKSGLPSDRFSAERTGGSVSTLTIQRTQQEDSAVYLCASSLFLRQTPNFGSGTRLTVV.